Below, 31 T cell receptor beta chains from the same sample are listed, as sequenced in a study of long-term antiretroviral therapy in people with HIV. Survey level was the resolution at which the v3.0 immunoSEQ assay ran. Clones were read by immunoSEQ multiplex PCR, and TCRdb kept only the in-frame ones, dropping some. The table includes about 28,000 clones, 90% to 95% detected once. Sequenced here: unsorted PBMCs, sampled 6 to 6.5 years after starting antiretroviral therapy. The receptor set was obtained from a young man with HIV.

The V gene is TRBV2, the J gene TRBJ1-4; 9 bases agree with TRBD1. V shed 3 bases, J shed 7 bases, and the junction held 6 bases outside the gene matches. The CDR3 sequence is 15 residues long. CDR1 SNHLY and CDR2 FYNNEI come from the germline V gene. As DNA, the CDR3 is TGTGCCAGCAGTGACTATACAGGGGGCGGTGAAAAACTGTTTTTT. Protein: CASSDYTGGGEKLFF.

Written as DNA, the CDR3 is TGTGCCAGCAGCTTAGCACCAGGGGCCGACGAGCAGTACTTC. This gives the protein CASSLAPGADEQYF. The chain couples TRBV7-6 to TRBJ2-7; tentative D call: TRBD1 (6 bases). CDR3 length: 14 residues. The germline V and J ends were trimmed by 0 bases and 5 bases, with 11 bases remaining between them. CDR1 is SGHVS and CDR2 is FNYEAQ in the germline V gene.

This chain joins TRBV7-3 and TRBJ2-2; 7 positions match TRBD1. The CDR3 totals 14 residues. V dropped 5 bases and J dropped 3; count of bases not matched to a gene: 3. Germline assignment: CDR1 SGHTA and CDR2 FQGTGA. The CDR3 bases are TGTGCCAGCAGCCCTGGACAGGACACCGGGGAGCTGTTTTTT. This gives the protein CASSPGQDTGELFF.

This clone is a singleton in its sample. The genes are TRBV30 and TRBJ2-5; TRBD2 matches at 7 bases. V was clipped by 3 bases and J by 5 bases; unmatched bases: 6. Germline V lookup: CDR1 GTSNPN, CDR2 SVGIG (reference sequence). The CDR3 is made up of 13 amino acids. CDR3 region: CAWRAPGGETQYF. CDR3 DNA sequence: TGTGCCTGGAGGGCCCCCGGGGGGGAGACCCAGTACTTC.

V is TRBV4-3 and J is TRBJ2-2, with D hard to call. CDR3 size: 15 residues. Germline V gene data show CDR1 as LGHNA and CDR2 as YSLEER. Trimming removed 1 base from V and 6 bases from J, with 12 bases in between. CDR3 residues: CASSQGAGVAGELFF. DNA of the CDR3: TGCGCCAGCAGCCAAGGCGCTGGAGTCGCCGGGGAGCTGTTTTTT.

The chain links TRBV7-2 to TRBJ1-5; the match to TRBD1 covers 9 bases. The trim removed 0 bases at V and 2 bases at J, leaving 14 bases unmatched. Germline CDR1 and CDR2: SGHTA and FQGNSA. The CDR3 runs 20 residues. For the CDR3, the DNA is TGTGCCAGCAGCTTAGCCCGAGCCGGGACAGGGTTAGTTGGCAATCAGCCCCAGCATTTT. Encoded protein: CASSLARAGTGLVGNQPQHF.

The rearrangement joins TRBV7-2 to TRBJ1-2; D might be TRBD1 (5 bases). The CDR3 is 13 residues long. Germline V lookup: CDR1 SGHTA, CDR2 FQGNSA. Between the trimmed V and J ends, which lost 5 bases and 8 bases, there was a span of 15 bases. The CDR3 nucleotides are TGTGCCAGCAGCCTAACTGACCCAGGGGGCTACACCTTC. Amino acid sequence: CASSLTDPGGYTF.

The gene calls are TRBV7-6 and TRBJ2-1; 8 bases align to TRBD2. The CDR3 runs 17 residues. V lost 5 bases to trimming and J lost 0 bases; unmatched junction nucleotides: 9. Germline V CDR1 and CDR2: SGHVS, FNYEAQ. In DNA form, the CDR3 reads TGTGCCAGCAGCAAACTAACCGGGACTAGCTCCTACAATGAGCAGTTCTTC. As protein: CASSKLTGTSSYNEQFF.

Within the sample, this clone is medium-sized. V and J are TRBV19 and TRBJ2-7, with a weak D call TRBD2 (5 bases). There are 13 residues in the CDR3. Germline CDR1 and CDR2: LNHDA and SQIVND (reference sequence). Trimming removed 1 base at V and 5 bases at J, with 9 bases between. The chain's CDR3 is CASSIAFGDEQYF. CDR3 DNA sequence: TGTGCCAGTAGTATAGCCTTCGGGGACGAGCAGTACTTC. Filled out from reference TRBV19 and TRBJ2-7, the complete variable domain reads DGGITQSPKYLFRKEGQNVTLSCEQNLNHDAMYWYRQDPGQGLRLIYYSQIVNDFQKGDIAEGYSVSREKKESFPLTVTSAQKNPTAFYLCASSIAFGDEQYFGPGTRLTVT.

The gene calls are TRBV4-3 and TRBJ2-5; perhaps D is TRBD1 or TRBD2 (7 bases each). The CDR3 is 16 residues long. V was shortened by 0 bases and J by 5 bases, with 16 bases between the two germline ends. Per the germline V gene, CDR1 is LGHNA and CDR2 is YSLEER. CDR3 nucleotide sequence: TGCGCCAGCAGCCAAGAAGGCAGGGGGGGATTGGAGACCCAGTACTTC. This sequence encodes CASSQEGRGGLETQYF.

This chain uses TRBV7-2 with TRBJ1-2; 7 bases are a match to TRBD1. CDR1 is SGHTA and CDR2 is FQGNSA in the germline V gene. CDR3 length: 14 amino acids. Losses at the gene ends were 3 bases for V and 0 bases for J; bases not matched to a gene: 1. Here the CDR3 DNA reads TGTGCCAGCAGCTTCGGGACAGCTAACTATGGCTACACCTTC. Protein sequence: CASSFGTANYGYTF.

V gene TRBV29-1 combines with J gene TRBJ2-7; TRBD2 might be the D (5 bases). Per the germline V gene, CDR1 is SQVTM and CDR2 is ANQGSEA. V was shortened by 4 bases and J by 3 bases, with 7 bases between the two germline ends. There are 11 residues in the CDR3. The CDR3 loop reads CSVVSGYEQYF. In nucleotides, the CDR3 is TGCAGCGTTGTCAGCGGCTACGAGCAGTACTTC.

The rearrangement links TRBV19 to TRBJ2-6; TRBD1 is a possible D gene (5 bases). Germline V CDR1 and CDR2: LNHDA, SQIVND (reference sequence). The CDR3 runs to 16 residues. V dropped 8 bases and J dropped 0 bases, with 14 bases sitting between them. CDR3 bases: TGTGCCAGTCGACAGTTTCACTTCTCTGGGGCCAACGTCCTGACTTTC. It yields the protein CASRQFHFSGANVLTF.

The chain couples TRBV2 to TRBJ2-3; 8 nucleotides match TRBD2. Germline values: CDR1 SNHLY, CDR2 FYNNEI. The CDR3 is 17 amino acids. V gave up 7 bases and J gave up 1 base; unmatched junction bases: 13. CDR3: CASNRGGSTRGTDTQYF. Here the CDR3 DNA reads TGTGCCAGCAATCGCGGGGGGAGCACTCGGGGCACAGATACGCAGTATTTT.

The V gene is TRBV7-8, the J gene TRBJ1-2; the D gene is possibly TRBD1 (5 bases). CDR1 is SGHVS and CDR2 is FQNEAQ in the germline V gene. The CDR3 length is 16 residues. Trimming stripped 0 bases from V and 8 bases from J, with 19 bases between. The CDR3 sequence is CASSLARGGLGAGYTF. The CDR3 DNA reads TGTGCCAGCAGCTTAGCGAGGGGAGGTCTCGGCGCCGGCTACACCTTC.

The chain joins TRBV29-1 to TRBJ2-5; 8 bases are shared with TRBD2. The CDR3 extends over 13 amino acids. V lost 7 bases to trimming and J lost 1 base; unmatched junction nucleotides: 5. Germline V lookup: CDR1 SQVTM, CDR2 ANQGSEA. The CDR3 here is CSAGGAGQETQYF. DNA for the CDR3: TGCAGCGCCGGGGGGGCGGGCCAAGAGACCCAGTACTTC.

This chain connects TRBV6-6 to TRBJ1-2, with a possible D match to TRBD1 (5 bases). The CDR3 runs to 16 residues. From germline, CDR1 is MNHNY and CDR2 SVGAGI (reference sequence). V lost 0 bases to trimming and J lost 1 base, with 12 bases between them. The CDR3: CASSYSRDSLNYGYTF. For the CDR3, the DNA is TGTGCCAGCAGTTACTCGAGGGACTCCCTTAACTATGGCTACACCTTC.

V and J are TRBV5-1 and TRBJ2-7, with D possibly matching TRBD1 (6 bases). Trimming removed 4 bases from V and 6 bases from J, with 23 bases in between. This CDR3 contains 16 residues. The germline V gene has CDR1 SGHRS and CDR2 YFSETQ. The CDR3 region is CASSTRQAQGPTEQYF. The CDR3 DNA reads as TGCGCCAGCAGCACCAGACAGGCACAAGGACCTACCGAGCAGTACTTC.

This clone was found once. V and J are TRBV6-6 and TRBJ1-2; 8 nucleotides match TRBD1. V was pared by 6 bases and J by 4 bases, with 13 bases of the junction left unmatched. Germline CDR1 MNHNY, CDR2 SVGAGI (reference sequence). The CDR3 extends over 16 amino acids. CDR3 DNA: TGTGCCAGCAGGGGGACAGGACAAGGGGAGTTCTATGGCTACACCTTC. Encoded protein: CASRGTGQGEFYGYTF.

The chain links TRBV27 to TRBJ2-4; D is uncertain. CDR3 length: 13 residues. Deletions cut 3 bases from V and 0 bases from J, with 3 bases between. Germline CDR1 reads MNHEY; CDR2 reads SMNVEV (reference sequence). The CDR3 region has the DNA TGTGCCAGCAGTTTTCTAGCCAAAAACATTCAGTACTTC. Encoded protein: CASSFLAKNIQYF.

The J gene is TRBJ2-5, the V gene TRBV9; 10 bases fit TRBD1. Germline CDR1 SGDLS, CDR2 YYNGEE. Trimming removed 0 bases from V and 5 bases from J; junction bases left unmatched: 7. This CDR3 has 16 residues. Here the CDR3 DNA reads TGTGCCAGCAGCGTAGGGACAGGGGGTAACTTGGAGACCCAGTACTTC. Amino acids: CASSVGTGGNLETQYF.

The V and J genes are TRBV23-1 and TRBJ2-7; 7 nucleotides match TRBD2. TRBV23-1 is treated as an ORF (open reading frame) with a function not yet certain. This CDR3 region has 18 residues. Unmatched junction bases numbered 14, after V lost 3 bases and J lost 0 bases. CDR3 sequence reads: CASSHFAFGGGSSYEQYF. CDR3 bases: TGCGCCAGCAGTCATTTCGCATTTGGGGGAGGGAGCTCCTACGAGCAGTACTTC.

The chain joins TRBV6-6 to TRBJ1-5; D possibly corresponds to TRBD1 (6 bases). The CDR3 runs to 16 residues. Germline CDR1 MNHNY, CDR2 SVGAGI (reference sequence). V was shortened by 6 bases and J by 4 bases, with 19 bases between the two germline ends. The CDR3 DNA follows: TGTGCCAGCAGATGGACCGCTGGGGGCTTAAATCAGCCCCAGCATTTT. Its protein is CASRWTAGGLNQPQHF.

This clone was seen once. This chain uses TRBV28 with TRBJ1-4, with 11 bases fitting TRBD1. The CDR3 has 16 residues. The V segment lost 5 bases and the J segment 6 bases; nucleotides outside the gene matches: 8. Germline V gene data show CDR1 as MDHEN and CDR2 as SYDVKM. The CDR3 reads CASSLRPGQGDEKLFF. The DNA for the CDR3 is TGTGCCAGCAGTCTTAGGCCGGGACAGGGGGATGAAAAACTGTTTTTT.

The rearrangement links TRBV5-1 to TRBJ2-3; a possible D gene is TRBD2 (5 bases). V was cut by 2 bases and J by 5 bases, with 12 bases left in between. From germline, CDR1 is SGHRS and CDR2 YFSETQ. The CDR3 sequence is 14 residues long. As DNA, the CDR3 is TGCGCCAGCAGCTTATCACTTCGGGGAGATACGCAGTATTTT. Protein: CASSLSLRGDTQYF.

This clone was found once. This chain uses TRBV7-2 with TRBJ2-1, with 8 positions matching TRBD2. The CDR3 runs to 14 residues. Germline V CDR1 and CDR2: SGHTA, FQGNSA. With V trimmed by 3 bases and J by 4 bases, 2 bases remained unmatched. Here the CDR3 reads CASSFGGRYNEQFF. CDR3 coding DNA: TGTGCCAGCAGCTTTGGCGGGAGGTACAATGAGCAGTTCTTC.

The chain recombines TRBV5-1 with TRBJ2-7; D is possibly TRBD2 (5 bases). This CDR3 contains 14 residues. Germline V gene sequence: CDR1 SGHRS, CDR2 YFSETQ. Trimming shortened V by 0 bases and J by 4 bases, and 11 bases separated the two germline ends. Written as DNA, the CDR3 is TGCGCCAGCAGCTTGGTGGACTCTTTTTACGAGCAGTACTTC. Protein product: CASSLVDSFYEQYF. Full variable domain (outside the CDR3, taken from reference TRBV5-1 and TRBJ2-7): KAGVTQTPRYLIKTRGQQVTLSCSPISGHRSVSWYQQTPGQGLQFLFEYFSETQRNKGNFPGRFSGRQFSNSRSEMNVSTLELGDSALYLCASSLVDSFYEQYFGPGTRLTVT.

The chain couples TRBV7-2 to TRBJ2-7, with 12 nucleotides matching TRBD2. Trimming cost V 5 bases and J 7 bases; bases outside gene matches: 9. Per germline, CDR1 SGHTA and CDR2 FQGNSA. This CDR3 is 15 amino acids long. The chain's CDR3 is CASSQTLAGGGEQYF. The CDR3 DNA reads TGTGCCAGCAGCCAGACACTAGCGGGAGGTGGTGAGCAGTACTTC. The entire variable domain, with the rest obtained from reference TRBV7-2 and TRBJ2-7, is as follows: GAGVSQSPSNKVTEKGKDVELRCDPISGHTALYWYRQSLGQGLEFLIYFQGNSAPDKSGLPSDRFSAERTGGSVSTLTIQRTQQEDSAVYLCASSQTLAGGGEQYFGPGTRLTVT.

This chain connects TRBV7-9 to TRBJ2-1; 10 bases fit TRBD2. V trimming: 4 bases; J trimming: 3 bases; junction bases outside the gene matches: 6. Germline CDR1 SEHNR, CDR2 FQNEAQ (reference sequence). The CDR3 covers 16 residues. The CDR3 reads CASSSTGLADYNEQFF. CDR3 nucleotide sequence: TGTGCCAGCAGCTCCACCGGACTAGCGGACTACAATGAGCAGTTCTTC.

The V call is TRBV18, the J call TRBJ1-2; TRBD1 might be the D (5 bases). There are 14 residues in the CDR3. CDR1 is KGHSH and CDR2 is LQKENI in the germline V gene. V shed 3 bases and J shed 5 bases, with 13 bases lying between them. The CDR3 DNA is TGTGCCAGCTCACCGTCGGGACGGCTGTATGGCTACACCTTC. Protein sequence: CASSPSGRLYGYTF.

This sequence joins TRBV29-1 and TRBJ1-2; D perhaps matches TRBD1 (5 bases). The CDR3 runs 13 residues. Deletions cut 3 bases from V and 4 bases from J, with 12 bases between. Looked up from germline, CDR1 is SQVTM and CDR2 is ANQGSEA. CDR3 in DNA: TGCAGCGTTGAGGAAGGGGACGGCTATGGCTACACCTTC. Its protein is CSVEEGDGYGYTF.